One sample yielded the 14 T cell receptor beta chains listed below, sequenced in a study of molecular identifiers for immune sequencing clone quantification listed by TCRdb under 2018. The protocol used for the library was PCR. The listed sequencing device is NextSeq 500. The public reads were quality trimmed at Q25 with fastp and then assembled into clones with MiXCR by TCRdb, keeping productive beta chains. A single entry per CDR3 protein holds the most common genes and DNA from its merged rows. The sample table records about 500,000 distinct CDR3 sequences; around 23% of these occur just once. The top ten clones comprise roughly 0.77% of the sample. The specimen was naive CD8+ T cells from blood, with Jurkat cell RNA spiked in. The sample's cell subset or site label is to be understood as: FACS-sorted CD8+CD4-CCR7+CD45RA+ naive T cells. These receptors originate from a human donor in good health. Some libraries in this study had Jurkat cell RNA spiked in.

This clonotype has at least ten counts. As DNA, the CDR3 is TGTGCCAGCAGCTTAGGATCCGCGGATCCCGGAGGCTACACCTTC. Its protein is CASSLGSADPGGYTF. The gene calls are TRBV7-9 and TRBJ1-2, with D uncertain. The CDR3 totals 15 residues. V was cut by 1 base and J by 8 bases, with 17 bases left in between. Germline values: CDR1 SEHNR, CDR2 FQNEAQ (reference sequence).

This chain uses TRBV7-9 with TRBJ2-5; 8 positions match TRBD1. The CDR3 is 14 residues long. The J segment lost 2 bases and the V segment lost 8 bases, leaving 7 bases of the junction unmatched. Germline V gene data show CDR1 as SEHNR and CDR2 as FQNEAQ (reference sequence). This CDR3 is CASSGQEEQETQYF. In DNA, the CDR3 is TGTGCCAGCTCGGGACAGGAGGAACAAGAGACCCAGTACTTC.

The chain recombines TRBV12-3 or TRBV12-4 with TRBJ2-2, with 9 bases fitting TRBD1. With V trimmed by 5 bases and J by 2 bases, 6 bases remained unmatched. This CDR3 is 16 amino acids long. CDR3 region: CASSPYTGGNTGELFF. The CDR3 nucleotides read TGTGCCAGCAGTCCCTACACAGGGGGCAACACCGGGGAGCTGTTTTTT.

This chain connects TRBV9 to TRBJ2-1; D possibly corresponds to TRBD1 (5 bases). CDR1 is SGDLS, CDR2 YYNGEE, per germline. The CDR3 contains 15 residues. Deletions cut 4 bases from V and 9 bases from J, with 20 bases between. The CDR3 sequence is CASSLFLGLQGEQFF. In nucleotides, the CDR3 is TGTGCCAGCAGCCTATTTCTAGGGTTGCAGGGTGAGCAGTTCTTC.

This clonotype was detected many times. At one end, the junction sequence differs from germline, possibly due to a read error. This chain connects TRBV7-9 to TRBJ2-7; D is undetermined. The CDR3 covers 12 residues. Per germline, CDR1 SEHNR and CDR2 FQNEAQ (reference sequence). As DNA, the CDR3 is TGTGCCAGCAGCTCGACGTCCTTCGAGCAGTACTTC. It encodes CASSSTSFEQYF.

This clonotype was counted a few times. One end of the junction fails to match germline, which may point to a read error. The CDR3: CASSYSGDRDSNQSQHF. The CDR3 DNA is TGTGCCAGCAGTTACTCAGGAGACAGGGATAGCAATCAGTCCCAGCATTTT. The chain combines TRBV6-5 with TRBJ1-5; 7 bases are shared with TRBD1. In germline, CDR1 is MNHEY, CDR2 SVGAGI. This CDR3 has 17 amino acids.

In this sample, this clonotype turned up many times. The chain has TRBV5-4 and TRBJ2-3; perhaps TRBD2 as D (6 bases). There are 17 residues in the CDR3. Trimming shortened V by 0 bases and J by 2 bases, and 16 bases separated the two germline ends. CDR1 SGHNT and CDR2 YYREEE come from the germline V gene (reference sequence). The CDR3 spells CASSLVGSGPTTDTQYF. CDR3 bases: TGTGCCAGCAGCTTGGTGGGTAGCGGACCAACCACAGATACGCAGTATTTT. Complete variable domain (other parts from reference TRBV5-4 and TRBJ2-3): ETGVTQSPTHLIKTRGQQVTLRCSSQSGHNTVSWYQQALGQGPQFIFQYYREEENGRGNFPPRFSGLQFPNYSSELNVNALELDDSALYLCASSLVGSGPTTDTQYFGPGTRLTVL.

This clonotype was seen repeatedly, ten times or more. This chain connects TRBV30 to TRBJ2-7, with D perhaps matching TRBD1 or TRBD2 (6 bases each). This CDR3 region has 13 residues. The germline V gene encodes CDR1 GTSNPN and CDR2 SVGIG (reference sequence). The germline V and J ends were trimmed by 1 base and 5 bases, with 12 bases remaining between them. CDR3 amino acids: CAWSGWGAHEQYF. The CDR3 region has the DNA TGTGCCTGGAGTGGGTGGGGGGCCCACGAGCAGTACTTC.

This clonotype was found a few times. DNA for the CDR3: TGCGCCAGCAGCCATGGGAACAGTAACACCGGGGAGCTGTTTTTT. The encoded protein is CASSHGNSNTGELFF. The chain is built from TRBV4-3 and TRBJ2-2; D is unclear. The CDR3 is 15 amino acids. CDR1 is LGHNA, CDR2 YSLEER, per germline. V was cut by 3 bases and J by 2 bases, with 10 bases left in between.

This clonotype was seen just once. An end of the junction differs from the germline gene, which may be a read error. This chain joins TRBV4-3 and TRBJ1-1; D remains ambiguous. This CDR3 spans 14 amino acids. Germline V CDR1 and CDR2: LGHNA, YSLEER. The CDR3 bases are TGCGCCAGCAGCCAAGACAACACGGGCACTGAAGCTTTATTT. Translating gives CASSQDNTGTEALF.

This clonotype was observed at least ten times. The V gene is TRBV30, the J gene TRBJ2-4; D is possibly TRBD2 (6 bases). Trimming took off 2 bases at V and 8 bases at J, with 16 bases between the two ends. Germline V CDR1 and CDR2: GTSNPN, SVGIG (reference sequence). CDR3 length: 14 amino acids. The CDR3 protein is CAWSTGTGVDIQYF. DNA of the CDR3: TGTGCCTGGAGTACGGGTACGGGGGTGGACATTCAGTACTTC.

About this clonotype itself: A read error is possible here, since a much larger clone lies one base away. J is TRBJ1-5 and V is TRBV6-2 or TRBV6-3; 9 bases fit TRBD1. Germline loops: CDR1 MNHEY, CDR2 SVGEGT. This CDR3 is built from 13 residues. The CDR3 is CAGSPGQGQPQHF. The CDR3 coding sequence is TGTGCCGGCAGTCCGGGACAGGGTCAGCCCCAGCATTTT.

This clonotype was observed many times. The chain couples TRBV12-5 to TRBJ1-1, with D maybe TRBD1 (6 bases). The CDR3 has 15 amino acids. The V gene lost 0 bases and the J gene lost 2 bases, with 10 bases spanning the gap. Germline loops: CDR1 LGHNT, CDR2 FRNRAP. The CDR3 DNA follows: TGTGCTAGTGGTTTGGTACAGGGTGAAAACACTGAAGCTTTCTTT. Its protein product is CASGLVQGENTEAFF.

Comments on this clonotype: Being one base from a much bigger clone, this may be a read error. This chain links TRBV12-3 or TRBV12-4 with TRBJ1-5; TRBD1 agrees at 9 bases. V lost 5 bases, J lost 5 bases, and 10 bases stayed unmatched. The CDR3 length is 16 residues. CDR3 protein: CASSPRTGVVYQPQHF. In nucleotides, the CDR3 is TGTGCCAGCAGTCCCCGGACAGGGGTGGTTTATCAGCCCCAGCATTTT.